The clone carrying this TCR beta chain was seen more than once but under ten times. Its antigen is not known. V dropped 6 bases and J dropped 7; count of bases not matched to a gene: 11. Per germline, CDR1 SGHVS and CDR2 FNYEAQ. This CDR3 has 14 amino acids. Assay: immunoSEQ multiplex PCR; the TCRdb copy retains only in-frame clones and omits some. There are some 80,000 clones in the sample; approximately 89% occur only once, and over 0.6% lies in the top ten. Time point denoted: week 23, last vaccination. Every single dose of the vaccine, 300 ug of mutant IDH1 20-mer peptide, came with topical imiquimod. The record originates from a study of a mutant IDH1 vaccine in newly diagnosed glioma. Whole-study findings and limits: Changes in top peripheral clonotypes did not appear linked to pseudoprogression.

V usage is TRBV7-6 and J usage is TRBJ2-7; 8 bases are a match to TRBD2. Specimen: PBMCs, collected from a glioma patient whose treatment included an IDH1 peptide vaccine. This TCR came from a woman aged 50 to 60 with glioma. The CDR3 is CASRPLADGLEQYF. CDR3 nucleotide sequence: TGTGCCAGCAGACCACTAGCGGATGGCCTGGAGCAGTACTTC.